The rows below give T cell receptor beta chains drawn from one sample of a study of identical twins. TCRdb reprocessed the 5' RACE reads with MiXCR, giving one entry per CDR3 protein. The table includes roughly 200,000 distinct CDR3 sequences, around 8% detected once. The sample was also linked to a second study, of yellow fever vaccine responses in identical twins.

Input material: memory (CD45RO+) T cells sorted from blood. The receptors here all came from a woman younger than 30 in good health. Both conserved end residues are part of each CDR3. The D gene is left open where the match is weak. The listing skips clone size in some rows; elsewhere it reads once, few, many or a size class.

V: TRBV20-1; size: .; D: TRBD2; J: TRBJ2-3; DNA: TGCAGTGCTGCAACCGGGACTAGCGGGATTTCGCAGTATTTT; CDR3: CSAATGTSGISQYF
V: TRBV3-1; size: .; D: .; J: TRBJ2-3; DNA: TGTGCCAGCAGCCAATCCGCGCTCGGTACGCAGTATTTT; CDR3: CASSQSALGTQYF
V: TRBV7-9; size: many; D: .; J: TRBJ1-5; DNA: TGTGCCAGCAGCTCCCGGGGTGGTAACAATCAGCCCCAGCATTTT; CDR3: CASSSRGGNNQPQHF
V: TRBV12-3/TRBV12-4; size: many; D: TRBD2; J: TRBJ2-1; DNA: TGTGCCAGCAGCCGCTTAGGAGCGGGAGCTTACAATGAGCAGTTCTTC; CDR3: CASSRLGAGAYNEQFF
V: TRBV6-4; size: few; D: .; J: TRBJ2-3; DNA: TGTGCCAGCAGTAGGGACTTCACAGATACGCAGTATTTT; CDR3: CASSRDFTDTQYF
V: TRBV29-1; size: .; D: .; J: TRBJ2-3; DNA: TGCAGCGTTGAACGGGCCAGTAGGACAGATACGCAGTATTTT; CDR3: CSVERASRTDTQYF
V: TRBV28; size: few; D: .; J: TRBJ1-2; DNA: TGTGCCAGCAGTCGTGGAGGCGGCTACACCTTC; CDR3: CASSRGGGYTF
V: TRBV15; size: .; D: TRBD2; J: TRBJ2-3; DNA: TGTGCCACCAGCAGAGGCGGGGGTAGCGGGGGGACAGATACGCAGTATTTT; CDR3: CATSRGGGSGGTDTQYF
V: TRBV28; size: few; D: TRBD1; J: TRBJ1-6; DNA: TGTGCCAGCAGTACACCCCCGGACAGGGGACTGTTGGGGTCACCCCTCCACTTT; CDR3: CASSTPPDRGLLGSPLHF
V: TRBV6-2/TRBV6-3; size: many; D: TRBD2; J: TRBJ2-7; DNA: TGTGCCAGCAGTTACCCAGCGGGACTAGACTACGAGCAGTACTTC; CDR3: CASSYPAGLDYEQYF
V: TRBV28; size: .; D: .; J: TRBJ2-1; DNA: TGTGCCAGCAATCAGGGTTCCTACAATGAGCAGTTCTTC; CDR3: CASNQGSYNEQFF
V: TRBV3-1; size: many; D: .; J: TRBJ2-7; DNA: TGTGCCAGCACCCTCCAAGCAGGGTCGGCGCAGTACTTC; CDR3: CASTLQAGSAQYF
V: TRBV11-2; size: .; D: .; J: TRBJ2-1; DNA: TGTGCCAGCAGCCGCTTAGCGGTGTCCTACAATGAGCAGTTCTTC; CDR3: CASSRLAVSYNEQFF
V: TRBV12-3/TRBV12-4; size: many; D: .; J: TRBJ2-5; DNA: TGTGCCAGCACTATGGGGCCTCGGGAAAAGGAGACCCAGTACTTC; CDR3: CASTMGPREKETQYF
V: TRBV12-3/TRBV12-4; size: many; D: TRBD1; J: TRBJ2-4; DNA: TGTGCCTTCAGTTTCACCTCTTTAATTAGACAGGGGAGATTTAACATTCAGTACTTC; CDR3: CAFSFTSLIRQGRFNIQYF
V: TRBV29-1; size: few; D: .; J: TRBJ2-5; DNA: TGCAGCGCAGAGGCAGGGTGGGCCCAGTACTTC; CDR3: CSAEAGWAQYF
V: TRBV29-1; size: few; D: TRBD1; J: TRBJ1-1; DNA: TGCAGCGCCCGACAGGGTGGGAACACTGAAGCTTTCTTT; CDR3: CSARQGGNTEAFF
V: TRBV20-1; size: .; D: .; J: TRBJ2-7; DNA: TGCAGTGCAACCGGGACAAAAGGCGGCGAGCAGTACTTC; CDR3: CSATGTKGGEQYF
V: TRBV27; size: few; D: TRBD1; J: TRBJ1-2; DNA: TGTGCCAGCAGACTGACAGGGGGCAACTATGGCTACACCTTC; CDR3: CASRLTGGNYGYTF
V: TRBV29-1; size: many; D: TRBD1; J: TRBJ2-2; DNA: TGCAGCGTCGGGGGACAGGGCGCCACCGGGGAGCTGTTTTTT; CDR3: CSVGGQGATGELFF
V: TRBV2; size: many; D: .; J: TRBJ2-2; DNA: TGTGCCAGCAGTGTCGAGAACACCGGGGAGCTGTTTTTT; CDR3: CASSVENTGELFF
V: TRBV3-1; size: .; D: .; J: TRBJ1-5; DNA: TGTGCCAGCAGCCACGAACAGGGCCTCGGCAATCAGCCCCAGCATTTT; CDR3: CASSHEQGLGNQPQHF
V: TRBV7-2; size: many; D: .; J: TRBJ2-3; DNA: TGTGCCAGCAGCCCCGGTTCAGATACGCAGTATTTT; CDR3: CASSPGSDTQYF
V: TRBV5-6; size: .; D: .; J: TRBJ2-2; DNA: TGTGCCAGCAGCAAGACACAGGGCCCGGCCGGGGAGCTGTTTTTT; CDR3: CASSKTQGPAGELFF
V: TRBV5-1; size: .; D: .; J: TRBJ2-7; DNA: TGCGCCAGCAGCTTGGCAGCAGGCGGTGGCGAGCAGTACTTC; CDR3: CASSLAAGGGEQYF
V: TRBV29-1; size: few; D: .; J: TRBJ2-5; DNA: TGCAGCGTTTCCCAGGCGCAAGAGACCCAGTACTTC; CDR3: CSVSQAQETQYF
V: TRBV25-1; size: few; D: .; J: TRBJ2-1; DNA: TGTGCCAGTAAGGCATCTCGTGAGCAGTTCTTC; CDR3: CASKASREQFF
V: TRBV5-5; size: many; D: .; J: TRBJ1-4; DNA: TGTGCCAGCAGCTTGATTGGGGAAAAACTGTTTTTT; CDR3: CASSLIGEKLFF
V: TRBV4-2; size: .; D: .; J: TRBJ2-3; DNA: TGTGCCAGCAGCCAACAAGCTAGCACAGATACGCAGTATTTT; CDR3: CASSQQASTDTQYF
V: TRBV18; size: .; D: .; J: TRBJ2-2; DNA: TGTGCCAGCTCACCCATGGACTGGAACACCGGGGAGCTGTTTTTT; CDR3: CASSPMDWNTGELFF
V: TRBV11-2; size: .; D: TRBD2; J: TRBJ2-2; DNA: TGTGCCAGCAGCTTAAGATCCCTAGCGGGGGGGCGGAACACCGGGGAGCTGTTTTTT; CDR3: CASSLRSLAGGRNTGELFF
V: TRBV20-1; size: .; D: .; J: TRBJ2-1; DNA: TGCAGTGCTAGAGAACCCCTTGGACGTGTTGAGCAGTTCTTC; CDR3: CSAREPLGRVEQFF
V: TRBV24-1; size: few; D: .; J: TRBJ2-2; DNA: TGTGCCACCAGTGATTTGGGCAGGGGCTGGAACACCGGGGAGCTGTTTTTT; CDR3: CATSDLGRGWNTGELFF
V: TRBV20-1; size: .; D: .; J: TRBJ2-1; DNA: TGCAGTGCCCCTATCGGTTTTAATGAGCAGTTCTTC; CDR3: CSAPIGFNEQFF
V: TRBV10-3; size: many; D: TRBD1; J: TRBJ2-6; DNA: TGTGCCATCAGTCCCAGCCCGGGACAGGGGGCCGGAAGGGCCAACGTCCTGACTTTC; CDR3: CAISPSPGQGAGRANVLTF
V: TRBV6-5; size: .; D: .; J: TRBJ2-3; DNA: TGTGCCAGCAGTTACGGGGCGACCACAGATACGCAGTATTTT; CDR3: CASSYGATTDTQYF
V: TRBV6-5; size: .; D: .; J: TRBJ2-1; DNA: TGTGCCAGCAGTTCCGGGTTGGACAGTGGGTATGAGCAGTTCTTC; CDR3: CASSSGLDSGYEQFF
V: TRBV7-2; size: few; D: TRBD2; J: TRBJ2-1; DNA: TGTGCCAGCAGCCCCATGGGTGGTCTCTTGCGGGGGGAGCAGTTCTTC; CDR3: CASSPMGGLLRGEQFF
V: TRBV4-2; size: few; D: .; J: TRBJ2-1; DNA: TGTGCCAGCAGCCAAGAATTTGGGGGGCATGGGTCCTACAATGAGCAGTTCTTC; CDR3: CASSQEFGGHGSYNEQFF
V: TRBV21-1; size: .; D: .; J: TRBJ1-1; DNA: TGTGCCAGCAGCAAATCGGGAGGGGGTCTGAACACTGAAGCTTTCTTT; CDR3: CASSKSGGGLNTEAFF
V: TRBV2; size: .; D: .; J: TRBJ1-3; DNA: TGTGCCAGCAGTGAATGGGGTGGAAACACCATATATTTT; CDR3: CASSEWGGNTIYF
V: TRBV28; size: many; D: .; J: TRBJ1-1; DNA: TGTGCCAGCAAAGGGAACACTGAAGCTTTCTTT; CDR3: CASKGNTEAFF
V: TRBV5-6; size: .; D: TRBD2; J: TRBJ2-3; DNA: TGTGCCAGCAGATTGATTGCTAGCGGGAGGGCCCCAGATACGCAGTATTTT; CDR3: CASRLIASGRAPDTQYF
V: TRBV20-1; size: few; D: .; J: TRBJ1-6; DNA: TGCAGTGCCACCAGAGACGGACTATATAATTCACCCCTCCACTTT; CDR3: CSATRDGLYNSPLHF
V: TRBV20-1; size: few; D: TRBD2; J: TRBJ2-5; DNA: TGCAGTGCTAGCTTTAGCGGGAGACTCGCAGAGACCCAGTACTTC; CDR3: CSASFSGRLAETQYF
V: TRBV9; size: .; D: TRBD1; J: TRBJ1-5; DNA: TGTGCCAGCAGCCCTCGGGACAGCAGCAATCAGCCCCAGCATTTT; CDR3: CASSPRDSSNQPQHF
V: TRBV6-1; size: .; D: .; J: TRBJ2-7; DNA: TGTGCCAGCCGCCGGGACGGGAGCTCCTACGAGCAGTACTTC; CDR3: CASRRDGSSYEQYF
V: TRBV4-3; size: .; D: TRBD1; J: TRBJ2-7; DNA: TGCGCCAGCAGCCTCGGGCAGGGGGAATCCTACGAGCAGTACTTC; CDR3: CASSLGQGESYEQYF
V: TRBV7-8; size: many; D: TRBD2; J: TRBJ2-1; DNA: TGTGCCAGCAAACCCGCGCCGGGACTAGCGGGAGTCGAGCAGTTCTTC; CDR3: CASKPAPGLAGVEQFF
V: TRBV6-2/TRBV6-3; size: few; D: .; J: TRBJ2-7; DNA: TGTGCCAGCAGTTTTTCCCTCGGAACCTACGAGCAGTACTTC; CDR3: CASSFSLGTYEQYF